Reported below is one T cell receptor beta chain. Its target is unknown. Germline CDR1 is SGHVS and CDR2 is FNYEAQ. V was trimmed by 2 bases and J by 2 bases, leaving 12 bases between them. This CDR3 has 15 amino acids. Joint extraction of RNA and DNA used 20-30 mg of bulk tissue that was unsorted. Reverse transcription of roughly 470 ng total RNA with a constant-region primer produced TCR beta cDNA. Three nested multiplex PCR rounds of slightly modified ARM-PCR generated TCR beta libraries. Rounds one and two of PCR, each of 10 cycles, were primed with TRBV1-TRBV30 forward primers and a C-beta reverse primer. TCRdb passed the multiplex PCR reads through MiXCR, listing each CDR3 protein once. The sample includes tens of thousands of distinct CDR3 sequences, 72% of them seen just once. This entry is derived from a study of tumor-infiltrating lymphocytes in primary liver carcinoma. General study results and limits: In tumor-adjacent and tumor-blood pairs, overlap was lower than in tumor region pairs.

The TCR was taken from a man aged 35-49 years with primary liver carcinoma and hepatitis B virus infection. This chain uses TRBV7-6 with TRBJ2-5; D may be TRBD1 (6 bases). The material sequenced was liver tumor tissue from sampling region 1. Subset specified: tumor region T1, superior pole. The CDR3 DNA sequence: TGTGCCAGCAGCTTATCCCCACAGGGTCAAGAGACCCAGTACTTC. This encodes CASSLSPQGQETQYF.